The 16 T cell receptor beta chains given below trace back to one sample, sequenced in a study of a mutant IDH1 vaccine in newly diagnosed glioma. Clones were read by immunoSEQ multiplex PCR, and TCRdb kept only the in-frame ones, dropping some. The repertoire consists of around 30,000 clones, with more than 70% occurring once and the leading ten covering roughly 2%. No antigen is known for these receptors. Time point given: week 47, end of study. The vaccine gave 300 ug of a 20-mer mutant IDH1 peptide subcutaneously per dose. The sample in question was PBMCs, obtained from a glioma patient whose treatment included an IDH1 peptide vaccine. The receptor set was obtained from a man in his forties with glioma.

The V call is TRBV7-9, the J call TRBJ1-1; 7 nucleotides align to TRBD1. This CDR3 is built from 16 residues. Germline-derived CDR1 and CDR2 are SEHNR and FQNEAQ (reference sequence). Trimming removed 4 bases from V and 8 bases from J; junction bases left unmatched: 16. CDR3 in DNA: TGTGCCAGCAGCTCCCAAACCCCTCCAGGGGGATCAGAAGCTTTCTTT. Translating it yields CASSSQTPPGGSEAFF.

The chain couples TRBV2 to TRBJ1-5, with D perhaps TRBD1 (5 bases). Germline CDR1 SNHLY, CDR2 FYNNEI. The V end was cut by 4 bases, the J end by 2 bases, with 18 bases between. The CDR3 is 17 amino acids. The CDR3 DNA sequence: TGTGCCAGCAGTGGGCAGGGAGGTTCTCGGGGCAATCAGCCCCAGCATTTT. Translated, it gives CASSGQGGSRGNQPQHF.

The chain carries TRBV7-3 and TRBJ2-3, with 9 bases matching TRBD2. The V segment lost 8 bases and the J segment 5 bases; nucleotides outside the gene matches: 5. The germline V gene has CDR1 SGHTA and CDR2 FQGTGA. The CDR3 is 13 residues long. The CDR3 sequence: CASAGGREDTQYF. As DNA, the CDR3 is TGTGCCAGCGCGGGCGGGAGGGAAGATACGCAGTATTTT.

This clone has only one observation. Here the CDR3 DNA reads TGTGCCAGCAGTCCGACAGGGGAATCCTACGAGCAGTACGTC. It specifies CASSPTGESYEQYV. The chain links TRBV6-5 to TRBJ2-7, with 8 bases identical to TRBD1. Germline values: CDR1 MNHEY, CDR2 SVGAGI. The junction had 4 bases not matched to a gene; V was cut back by 5 bases and J by 1 base. The CDR3 extends over 14 amino acids.

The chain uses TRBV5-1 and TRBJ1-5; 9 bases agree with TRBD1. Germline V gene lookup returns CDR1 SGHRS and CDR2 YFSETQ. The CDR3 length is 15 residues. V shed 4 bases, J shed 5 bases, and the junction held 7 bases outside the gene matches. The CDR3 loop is CASSQDRGGYQPQHF. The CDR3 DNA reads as TGCGCCAGCAGCCAGGACAGGGGTGGATATCAGCCCCAGCATTTT.

The CDR3 loop is CASSDHGRGETQYF. DNA of the CDR3: TGTGCCAGCAGTGACCACGGAAGGGGAGAGACCCAGTACTTC. This chain uses TRBV2 with TRBJ2-5; D possibly corresponds to TRBD1 (5 bases). The CDR3 length is 14 residues. V was cut by 3 bases and J by 4 bases, with 12 bases left in between. Germline values: CDR1 SNHLY, CDR2 FYNNEI.

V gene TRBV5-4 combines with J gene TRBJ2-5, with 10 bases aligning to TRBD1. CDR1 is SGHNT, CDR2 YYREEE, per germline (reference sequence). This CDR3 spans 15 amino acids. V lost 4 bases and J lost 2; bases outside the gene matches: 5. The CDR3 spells CASSPGTGVQETQYF. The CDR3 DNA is TGTGCCAGCAGCCCCGGGACAGGGGTACAAGAGACCCAGTACTTC.

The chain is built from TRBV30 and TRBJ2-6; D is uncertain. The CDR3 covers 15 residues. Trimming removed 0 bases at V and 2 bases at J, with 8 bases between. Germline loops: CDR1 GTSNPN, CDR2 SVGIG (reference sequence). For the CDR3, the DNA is TGTGCCTGGAGTGTTTACAGAGCTGGGGCCAACGTCCTGACTTTC. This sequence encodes CAWSVYRAGANVLTF.

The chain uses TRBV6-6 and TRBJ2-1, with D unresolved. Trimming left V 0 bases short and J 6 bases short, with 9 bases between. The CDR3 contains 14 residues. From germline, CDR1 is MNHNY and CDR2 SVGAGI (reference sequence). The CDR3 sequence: CASSYSIAGNEQFF. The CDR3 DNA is TGTGCCAGCAGTTACTCAATAGCAGGCAATGAGCAGTTCTTC.

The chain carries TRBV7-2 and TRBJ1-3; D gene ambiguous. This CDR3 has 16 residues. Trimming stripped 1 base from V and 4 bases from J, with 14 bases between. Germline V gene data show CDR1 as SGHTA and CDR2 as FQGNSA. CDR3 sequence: CASSLGAGYYGNTIYF. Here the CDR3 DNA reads TGTGCCAGCAGCTTAGGCGCGGGGTATTACGGAAACACCATATATTTT.

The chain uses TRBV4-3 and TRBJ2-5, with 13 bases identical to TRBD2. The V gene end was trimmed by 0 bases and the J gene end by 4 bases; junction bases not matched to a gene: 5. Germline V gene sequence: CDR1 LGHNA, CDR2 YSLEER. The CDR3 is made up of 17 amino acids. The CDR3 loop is CASSQEGLAGLSETQYF. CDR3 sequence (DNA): TGCGCCAGCAGCCAAGAGGGACTAGCGGGACTTTCAGAGACCCAGTACTTC.

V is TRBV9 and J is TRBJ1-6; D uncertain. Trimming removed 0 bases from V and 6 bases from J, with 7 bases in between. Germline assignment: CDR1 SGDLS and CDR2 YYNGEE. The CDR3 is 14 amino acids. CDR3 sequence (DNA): TGTGCCAGCAGCGTAGTAGGCAGTAATTCACCCCTCCACTTT. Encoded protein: CASSVVGSNSPLHF.

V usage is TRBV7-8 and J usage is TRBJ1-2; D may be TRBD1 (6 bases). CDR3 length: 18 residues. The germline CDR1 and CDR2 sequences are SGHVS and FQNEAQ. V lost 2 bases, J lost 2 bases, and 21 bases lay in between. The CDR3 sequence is CASSLTGYWTVENYGYTF. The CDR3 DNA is TGTGCCAGCAGCTTAACGGGTTATTGGACAGTGGAAAACTATGGCTACACCTTC.

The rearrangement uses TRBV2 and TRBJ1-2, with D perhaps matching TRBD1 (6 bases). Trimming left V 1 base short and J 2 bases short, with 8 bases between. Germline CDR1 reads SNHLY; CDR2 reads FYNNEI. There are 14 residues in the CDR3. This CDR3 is CASSEGTGNYGYTF. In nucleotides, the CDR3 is TGTGCCAGCAGTGAAGGTACAGGGAACTATGGCTACACCTTC.

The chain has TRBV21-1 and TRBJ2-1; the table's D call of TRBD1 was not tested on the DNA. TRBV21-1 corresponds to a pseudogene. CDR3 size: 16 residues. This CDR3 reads CASSKRRTVIYNEQFF. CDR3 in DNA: TGTGCCAGCAGCAAACGCCGGACAGTGATCTACAATGAGCAGTTCTTC.

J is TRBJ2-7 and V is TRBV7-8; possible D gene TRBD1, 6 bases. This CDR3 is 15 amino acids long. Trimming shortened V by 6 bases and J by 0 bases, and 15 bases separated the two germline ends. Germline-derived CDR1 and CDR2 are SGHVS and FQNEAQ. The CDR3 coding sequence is TGTGCCAGCAGGGGGGCAGACAGGTTCTCCTACGAGCAGTACTTC. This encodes CASRGADRFSYEQYF. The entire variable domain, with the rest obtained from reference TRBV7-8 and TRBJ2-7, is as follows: GAGVSQSPRYKVAKRGQDVALRCDPISGHVSLFWYQQALGQGPEFLTYFQNEAQLDKSGLPSDRFFAERPEGSVSTLKIQRTQQEDSAVYLCASRGADRFSYEQYFGPGTRLTVT.